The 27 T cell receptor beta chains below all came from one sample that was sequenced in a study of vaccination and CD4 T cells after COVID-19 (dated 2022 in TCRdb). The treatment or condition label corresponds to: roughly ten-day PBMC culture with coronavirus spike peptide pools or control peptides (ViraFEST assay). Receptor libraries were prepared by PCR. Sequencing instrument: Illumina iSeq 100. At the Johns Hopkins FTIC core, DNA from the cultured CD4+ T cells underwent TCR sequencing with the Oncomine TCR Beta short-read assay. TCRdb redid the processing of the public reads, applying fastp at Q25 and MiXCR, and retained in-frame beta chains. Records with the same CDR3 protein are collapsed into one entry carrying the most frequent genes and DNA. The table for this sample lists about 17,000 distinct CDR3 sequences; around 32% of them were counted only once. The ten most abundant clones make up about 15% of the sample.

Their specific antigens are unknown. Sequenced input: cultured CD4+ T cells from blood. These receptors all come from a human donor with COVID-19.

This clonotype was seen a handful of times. CDR3 coding DNA: TGCGCCAGCAGCTTGGACCCGGCCGCCAACTATGGCTACACCTTC. Translation: CASSLDPAANYGYTF. This chain links TRBV5-1 with TRBJ1-2; D ambiguous. Germline CDR1 reads SGHRS; CDR2 reads YFSETQ. V dropped 0 bases and J dropped 2 bases, with 11 bases sitting between them. The CDR3 sequence is 15 residues long.

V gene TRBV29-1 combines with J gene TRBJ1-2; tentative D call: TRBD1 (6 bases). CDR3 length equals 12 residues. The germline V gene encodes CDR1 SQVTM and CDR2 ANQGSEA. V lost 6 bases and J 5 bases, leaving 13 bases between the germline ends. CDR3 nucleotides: TGCAGCGTAAAAACAGGGACATATGGCTACACCTTC. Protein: CSVKTGTYGYTF.

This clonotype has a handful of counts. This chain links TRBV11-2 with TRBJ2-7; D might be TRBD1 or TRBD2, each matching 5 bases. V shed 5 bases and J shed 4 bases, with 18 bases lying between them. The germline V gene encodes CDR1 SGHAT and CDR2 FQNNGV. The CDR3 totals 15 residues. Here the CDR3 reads CASSHFRDPAYEQYF. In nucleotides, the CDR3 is TGTGCCAGCAGCCATTTCCGGGACCCCGCATACGAGCAGTACTTC.

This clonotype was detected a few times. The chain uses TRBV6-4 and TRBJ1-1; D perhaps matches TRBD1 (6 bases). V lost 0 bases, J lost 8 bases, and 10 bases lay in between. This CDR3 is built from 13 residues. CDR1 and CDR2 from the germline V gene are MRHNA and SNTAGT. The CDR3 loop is CASSDSTGREAFF. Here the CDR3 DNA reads TGTGCCAGCAGTGACTCTACAGGGCGAGAAGCTTTCTTT.

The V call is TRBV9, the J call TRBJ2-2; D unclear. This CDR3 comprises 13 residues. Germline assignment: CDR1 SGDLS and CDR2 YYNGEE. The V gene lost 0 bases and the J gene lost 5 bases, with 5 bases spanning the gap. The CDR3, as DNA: TGTGCCAGCAGCGTAGTCGAAACCGGGGAGCTGTTTTTT. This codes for CASSVVETGELFF. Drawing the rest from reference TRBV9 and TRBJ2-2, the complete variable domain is DSGVTQTPKHLITATGQRVTLRCSPRSGDLSVYWYQQSLDQGLQFLIQYYNGEERAKGNILERFSAQQFPDLHSELNLSSLELGDSALYFCASSVVETGELFFGEGSRLTVL.

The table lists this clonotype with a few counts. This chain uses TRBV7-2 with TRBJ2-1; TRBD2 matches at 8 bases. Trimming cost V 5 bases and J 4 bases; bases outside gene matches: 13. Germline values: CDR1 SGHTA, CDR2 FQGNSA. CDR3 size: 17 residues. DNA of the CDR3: TGTGCCAGCAGCCCATCTGGGCGGGGGGCTATTTACAATGAGCAGTTCTTC. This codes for CASSPSGRGAIYNEQFF.

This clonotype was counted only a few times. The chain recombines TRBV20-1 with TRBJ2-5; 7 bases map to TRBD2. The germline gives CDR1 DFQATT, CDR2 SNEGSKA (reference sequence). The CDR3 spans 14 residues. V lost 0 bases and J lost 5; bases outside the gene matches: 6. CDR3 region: CSARDSGGAETQYF. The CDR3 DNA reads TGCAGTGCTAGAGATTCGGGGGGTGCGGAGACCCAGTACTTC.

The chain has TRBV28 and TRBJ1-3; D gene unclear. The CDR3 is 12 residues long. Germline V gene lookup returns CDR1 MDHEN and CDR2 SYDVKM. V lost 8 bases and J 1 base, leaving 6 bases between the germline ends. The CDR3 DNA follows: TGTGCCAGCCGGGGATCTGGAAACACCATATATTTT. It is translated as CASRGSGNTIYF.

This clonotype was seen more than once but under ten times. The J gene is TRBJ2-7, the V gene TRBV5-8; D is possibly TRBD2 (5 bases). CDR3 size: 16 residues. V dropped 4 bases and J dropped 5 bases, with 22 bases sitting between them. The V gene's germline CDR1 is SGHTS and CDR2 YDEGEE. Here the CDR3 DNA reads TGTGCCAGCAGCACGTGGAGGCGAGTCGAGATGGACGAGCAGTACTTC. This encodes CASSTWRRVEMDEQYF.

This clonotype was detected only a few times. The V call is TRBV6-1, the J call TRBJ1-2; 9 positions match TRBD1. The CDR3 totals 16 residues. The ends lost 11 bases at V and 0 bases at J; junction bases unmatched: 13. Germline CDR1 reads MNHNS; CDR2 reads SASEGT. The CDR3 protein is CAGGDREGLANYGYTF. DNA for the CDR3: TGTGCCGGGGGGGACAGGGAAGGACTAGCTAACTATGGCTACACCTTC.

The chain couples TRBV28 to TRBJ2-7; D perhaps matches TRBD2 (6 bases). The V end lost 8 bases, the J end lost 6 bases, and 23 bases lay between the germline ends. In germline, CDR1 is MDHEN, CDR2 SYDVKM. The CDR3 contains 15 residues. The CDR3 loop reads CASPPALGLPIEQYF. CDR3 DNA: TGTGCCAGCCCCCCCGCTTTGGGACTCCCAATCGAGCAGTACTTC.

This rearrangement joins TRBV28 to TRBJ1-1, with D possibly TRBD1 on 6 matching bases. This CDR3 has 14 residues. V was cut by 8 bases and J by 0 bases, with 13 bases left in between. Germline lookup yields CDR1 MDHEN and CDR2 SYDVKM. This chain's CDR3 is CASAGGALNTEAFF. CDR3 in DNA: TGTGCCAGCGCGGGGGGGGCTCTGAACACTGAAGCTTTCTTT. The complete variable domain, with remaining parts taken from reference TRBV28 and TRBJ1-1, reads DVKVTQSSRYLVKRTGEKVFLECVQDMDHENMFWYRQDPGLGLRLIYFSYDVKMKEKGDIPEGYSVSREKKERFSLILESASTNQTSMYLCASAGGALNTEAFFGQGTRLTVV.

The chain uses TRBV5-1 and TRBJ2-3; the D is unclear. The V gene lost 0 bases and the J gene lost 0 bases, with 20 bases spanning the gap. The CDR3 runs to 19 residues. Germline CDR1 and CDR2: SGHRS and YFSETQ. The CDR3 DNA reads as TGCGCCAGCAGCTTGGGGACGAGCAGAAGCCTCTTGAGCACAGATACGCAGTATTTT. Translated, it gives CASSLGTSRSLLSTDTQYF.

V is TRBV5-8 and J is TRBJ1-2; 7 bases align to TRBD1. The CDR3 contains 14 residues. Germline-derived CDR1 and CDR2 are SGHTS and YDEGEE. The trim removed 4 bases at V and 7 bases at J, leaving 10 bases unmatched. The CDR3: CASSPTGTGSGYTF. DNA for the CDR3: TGTGCCAGCAGCCCGACAGGGACGGGAAGTGGCTACACCTTC.

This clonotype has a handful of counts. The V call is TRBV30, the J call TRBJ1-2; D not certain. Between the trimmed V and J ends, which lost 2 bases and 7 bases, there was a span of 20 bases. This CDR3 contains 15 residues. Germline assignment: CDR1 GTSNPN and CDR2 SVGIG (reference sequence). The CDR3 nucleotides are TGTGCCTGGAGTACTTATGGGCAGAGGGCCATTGGCTACACCTTC. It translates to CAWSTYGQRAIGYTF.

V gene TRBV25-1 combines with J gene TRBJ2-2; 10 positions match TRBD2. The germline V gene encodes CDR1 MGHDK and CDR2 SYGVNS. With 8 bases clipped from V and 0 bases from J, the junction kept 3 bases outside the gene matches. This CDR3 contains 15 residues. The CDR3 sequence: CASRAGGTNTGELFF. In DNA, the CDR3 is TGTGCCAGCCGAGCGGGGGGGACGAACACCGGGGAGCTGTTTTTT.

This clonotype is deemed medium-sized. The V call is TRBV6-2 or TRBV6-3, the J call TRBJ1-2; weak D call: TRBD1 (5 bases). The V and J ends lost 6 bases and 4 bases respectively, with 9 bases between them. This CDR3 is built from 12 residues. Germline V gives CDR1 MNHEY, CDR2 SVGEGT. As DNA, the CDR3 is TGTGCCAGCAGAGCGACAGTCTATGGCTACACCTTC. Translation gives CASRATVYGYTF.

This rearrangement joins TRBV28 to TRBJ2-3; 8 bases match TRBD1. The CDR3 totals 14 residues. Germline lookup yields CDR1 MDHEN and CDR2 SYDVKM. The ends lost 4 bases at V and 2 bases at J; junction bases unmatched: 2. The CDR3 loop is CASSSGGNTDTQYF. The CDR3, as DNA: TGTGCCAGCAGTTCAGGGGGCAACACAGATACGCAGTATTTT.

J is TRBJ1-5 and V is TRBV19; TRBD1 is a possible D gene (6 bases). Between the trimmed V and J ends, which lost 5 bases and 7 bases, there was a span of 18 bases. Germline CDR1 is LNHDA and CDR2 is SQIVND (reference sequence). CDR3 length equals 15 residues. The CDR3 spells CASSHPNREAQPQHF. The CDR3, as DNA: TGTGCCAGTAGTCACCCGAACAGGGAGGCCCAGCCCCAGCATTTT.

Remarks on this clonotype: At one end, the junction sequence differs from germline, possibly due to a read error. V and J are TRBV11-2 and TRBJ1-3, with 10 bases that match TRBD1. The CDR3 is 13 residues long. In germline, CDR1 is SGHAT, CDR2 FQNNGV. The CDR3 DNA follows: TGTACCAGCAGCCTCCGGGACAGGGGCACCATATATTTT. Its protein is CTSSLRDRGTIYF.

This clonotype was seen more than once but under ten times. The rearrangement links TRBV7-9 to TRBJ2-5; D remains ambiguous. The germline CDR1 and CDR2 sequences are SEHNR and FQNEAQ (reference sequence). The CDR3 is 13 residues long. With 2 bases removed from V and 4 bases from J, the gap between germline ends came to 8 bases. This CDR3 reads CASSLLTGETQYF. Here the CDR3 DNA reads TGTGCCAGCAGCTTATTGACCGGAGAGACCCAGTACTTC.

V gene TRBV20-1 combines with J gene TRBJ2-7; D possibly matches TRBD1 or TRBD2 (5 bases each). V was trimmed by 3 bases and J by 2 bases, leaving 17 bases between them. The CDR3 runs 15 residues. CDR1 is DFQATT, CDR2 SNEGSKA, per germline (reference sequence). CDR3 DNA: TGCAGTGCTAGGACACTTGAGGGGTCCGCCTACGAGCAGTACTTC. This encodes CSARTLEGSAYEQYF.

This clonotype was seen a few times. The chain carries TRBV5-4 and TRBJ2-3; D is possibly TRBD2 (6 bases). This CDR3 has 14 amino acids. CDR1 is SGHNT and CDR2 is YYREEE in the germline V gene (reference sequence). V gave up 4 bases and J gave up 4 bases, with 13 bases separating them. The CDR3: CASSRGGDADTQYF. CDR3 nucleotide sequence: TGTGCCAGCAGCCGAGGAGGGGATGCAGATACGCAGTATTTT.

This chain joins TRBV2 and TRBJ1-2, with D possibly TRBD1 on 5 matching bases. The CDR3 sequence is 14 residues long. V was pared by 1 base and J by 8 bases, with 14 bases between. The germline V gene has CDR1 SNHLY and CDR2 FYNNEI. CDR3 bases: TGTGCCAGCAGTGAAGTGGCCGACCAGGGAGGCTACACCTTC. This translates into CASSEVADQGGYTF.

CDR3 loop: CASRNPRGREGTAYGYTF. CDR3 nucleotides: TGTGCCAGCAGAAACCCTCGGGGGCGCGAGGGGACCGCCTATGGCTACACCTTC. This rearrangement joins TRBV6-2 or TRBV6-3 to TRBJ1-2; maybe TRBD1 (6 bases). Per germline, CDR1 MNHEY and CDR2 SVGEGT. V shed 6 bases and J shed 4 bases, with 27 bases lying between them. This CDR3 is 18 amino acids long.

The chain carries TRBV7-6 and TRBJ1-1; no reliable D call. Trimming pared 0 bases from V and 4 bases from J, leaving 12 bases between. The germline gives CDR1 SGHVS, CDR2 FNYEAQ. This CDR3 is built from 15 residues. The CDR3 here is CASSLAGGVPTEAFF. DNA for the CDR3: TGTGCCAGCAGCTTAGCAGGCGGGGTCCCCACTGAAGCTTTCTTT.

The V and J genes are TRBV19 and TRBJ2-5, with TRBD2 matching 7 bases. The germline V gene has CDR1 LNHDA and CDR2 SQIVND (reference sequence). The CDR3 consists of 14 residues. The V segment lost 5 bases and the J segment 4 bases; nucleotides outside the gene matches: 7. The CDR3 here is CASSGGLTTETQYF. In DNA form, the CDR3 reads TGTGCCAGTAGTGGGGGACTAACCACAGAGACCCAGTACTTC.